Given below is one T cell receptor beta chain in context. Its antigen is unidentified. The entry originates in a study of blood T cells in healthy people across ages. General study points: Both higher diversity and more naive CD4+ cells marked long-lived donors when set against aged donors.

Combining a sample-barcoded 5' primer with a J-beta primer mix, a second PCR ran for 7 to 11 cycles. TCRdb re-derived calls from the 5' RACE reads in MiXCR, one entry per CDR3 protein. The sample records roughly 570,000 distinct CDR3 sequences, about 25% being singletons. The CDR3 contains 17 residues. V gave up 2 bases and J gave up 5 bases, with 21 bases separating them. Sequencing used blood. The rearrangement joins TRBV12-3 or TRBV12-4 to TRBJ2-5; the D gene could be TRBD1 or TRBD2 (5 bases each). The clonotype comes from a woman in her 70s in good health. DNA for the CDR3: TGTGCCAGCAGTTTAATGTTCGGGCAACCAGAGGGGGAGACCCAGTACTTC. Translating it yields CASSLMFGQPEGETQYF.